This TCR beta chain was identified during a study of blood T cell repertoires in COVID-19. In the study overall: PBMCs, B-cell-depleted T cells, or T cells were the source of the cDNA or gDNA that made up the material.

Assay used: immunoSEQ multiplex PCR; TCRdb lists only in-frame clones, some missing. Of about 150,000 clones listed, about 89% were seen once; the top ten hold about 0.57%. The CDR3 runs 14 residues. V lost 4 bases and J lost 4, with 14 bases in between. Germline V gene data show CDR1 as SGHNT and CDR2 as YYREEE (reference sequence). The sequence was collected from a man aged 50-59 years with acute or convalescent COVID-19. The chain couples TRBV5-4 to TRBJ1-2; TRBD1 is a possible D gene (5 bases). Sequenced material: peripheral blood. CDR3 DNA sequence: TGTGCCAGCAGCGGACACCGGGGGGTCTATGGCTACACCTTC. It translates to CASSGHRGVYGYTF.